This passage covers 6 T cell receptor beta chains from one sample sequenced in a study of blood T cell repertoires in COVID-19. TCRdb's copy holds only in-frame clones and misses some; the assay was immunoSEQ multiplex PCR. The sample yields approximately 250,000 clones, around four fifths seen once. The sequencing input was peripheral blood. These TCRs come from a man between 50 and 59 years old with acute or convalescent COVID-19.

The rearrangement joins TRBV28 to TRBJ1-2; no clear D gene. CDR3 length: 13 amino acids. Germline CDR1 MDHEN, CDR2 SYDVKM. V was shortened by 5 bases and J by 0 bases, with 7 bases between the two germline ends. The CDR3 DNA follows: TGTGCCAGCAGTGTCGGGACTAACTATGGCTACACCTTC. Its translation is CASSVGTNYGYTF.

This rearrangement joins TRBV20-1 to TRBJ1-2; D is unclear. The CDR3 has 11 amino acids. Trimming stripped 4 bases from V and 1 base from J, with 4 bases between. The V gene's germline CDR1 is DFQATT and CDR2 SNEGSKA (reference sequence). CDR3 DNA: TGCAGTGCTAAGCTTAACTATGGCTACACCTTC. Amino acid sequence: CSAKLNYGYTF.

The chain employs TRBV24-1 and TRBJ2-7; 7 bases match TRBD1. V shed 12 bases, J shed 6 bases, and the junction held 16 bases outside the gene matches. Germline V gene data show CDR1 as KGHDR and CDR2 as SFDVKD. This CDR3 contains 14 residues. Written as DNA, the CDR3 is TGTGCCGCCTCAAAGAGACAGGGCCCTCTCGAGCAGTACTTC. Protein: CAASKRQGPLEQYF.

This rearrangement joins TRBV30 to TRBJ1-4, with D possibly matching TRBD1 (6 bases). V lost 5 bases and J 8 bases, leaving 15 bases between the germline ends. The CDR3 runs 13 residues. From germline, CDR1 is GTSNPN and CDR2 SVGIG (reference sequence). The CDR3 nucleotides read TGTGCCTGGTCCCTTACAGGGAGAGAAAAACTGTTTTTT. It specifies CAWSLTGREKLFF. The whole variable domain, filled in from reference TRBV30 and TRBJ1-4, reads SQTIHQWPATLVQPVGSPLSLECTVEGTSNPNLYWYRQAAGRGLQLLFYSVGIGQISSEVPQNLSASRPQDRQFILSSKKLLLSDSGFYLCAWSLTGREKLFFGSGTQLSVL.

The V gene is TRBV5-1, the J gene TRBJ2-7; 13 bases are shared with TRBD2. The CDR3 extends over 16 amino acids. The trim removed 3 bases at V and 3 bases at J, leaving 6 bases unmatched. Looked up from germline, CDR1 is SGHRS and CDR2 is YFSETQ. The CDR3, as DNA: TGCGCCAGCAGCTCGGGACTAGCGGGAAAAATCTACGAGCAGTACTTC. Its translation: CASSSGLAGKIYEQYF.

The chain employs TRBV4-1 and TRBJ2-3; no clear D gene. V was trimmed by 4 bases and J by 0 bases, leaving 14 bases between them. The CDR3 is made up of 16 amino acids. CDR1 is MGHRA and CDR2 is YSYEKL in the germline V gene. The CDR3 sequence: CASSPFPPGSTDTQYF. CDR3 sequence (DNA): TGCGCCAGCAGCCCATTCCCACCGGGTAGCACAGATACGCAGTATTTT.